This paragraph covers one T cell receptor beta chain sequence. Antigen unknown. This entry belongs to a study of T cell responses to AZD1222 COVID-19 vaccine. General study findings and limits: Researchers took repertoire samples only after the peak T cell response had come. Within unmutated variant regions lay the reported targets of nearly half of spike-specific TCRs.

With V trimmed by 0 bases and J by 5 bases, 8 bases remained unmatched. The germline V gene has CDR1 LNHNV and CDR2 YYDKDF (reference sequence). This CDR3 spans 17 amino acids. Profiling relied on immunoSEQ multiplex PCR, and the TCRdb table lists in-frame clones only, not all of them. Of 150,000 to 200,000 clones listed, 80% to 90% were seen once; the top ten hold more than 4%. The material was peripheral blood, obtained 28 days after the second dose of the MenACWY control vaccine. V gene TRBV15 combines with J gene TRBJ1-5, with 9 positions matching TRBD1. The receptor comes from an adult who received the MenACWY meningococcal vaccine as a control. The CDR3 DNA is TGTGCCACCAGCAGAGAACGGATACAGGGGGCCTATCAGCCCCAGCATTTT. Translation: CATSRERIQGAYQPQHF.